The entry below describes one T cell receptor (beta chain). This sample stems from a study of blood T cell repertoires in COVID-19. Study in general: The United States, Italy and Spain provided the acute and convalescent COVID-19 samples.

As originally analysed: Amplification with reference gene primers provided the estimates of nucleated cell counts. Some clones are missing from TCRdb's copy, which holds only in-frame ones; the method was immunoSEQ multiplex PCR. The DNA gave D and trimming, while V, J and clone size come from that table. The sample shows 300,000 to 450,000 clones, approximately 89% of them seen only once. From germline, CDR1 is SGDLS and CDR2 YYNGEE. J gave up 7 bases and V 3 bases, and 9 bases lay outside the gene matches. The length of the CDR3 is 15 residues. Sequencing used peripheral blood. This receptor was taken from a woman aged 60-75 years with COVID-19, enrolled during active disease. The V call is TRBV9, the J call TRBJ2-1, with TRBD2 identical over 8 bases. The CDR3 sequence: CASSASGGTWNEQFF. Written as DNA, the CDR3 is TGTGCCAGCAGCGCCAGCGGGGGAACTTGGAATGAGCAGTTCTTC.